A single count supports the clone carrying this TCR beta chain. In terms of age and location, participants ranged from roughly 18 to 100 years and lived in about two dozen US areas. Researchers sorted participants into cohorts using their self-reported clinical history. The data originate from a study of blood T cell repertoires in COVID-19. Study-level information: Samples representing acute and convalescent COVID-19 were sourced from the United States, Italy and Spain.

Trimming took 3 bases from V and 0 from J; bases not matched to a gene: 8. The CDR3 is 17 amino acids. Germline V CDR1 and CDR2: GTSNPN, SVGIG (reference sequence). Sequencing was performed with immunoSEQ multiplex PCR; in TCRdb, only in-frame clones are kept and a portion is missing. There are approximately 250,000 clones in the sample; more than 85% occur only once, and more than 3.5% lies in the top ten. The genes are TRBV30 and TRBJ2-6; the match to TRBD1 covers 7 bases. The specimen was PBMCs or T cells enriched from blood (not recorded which). This receptor was identified in a woman in her 30s who had recovered from COVID-19. CDR3 amino acids: CAWRDPGQHSGANVLTF. The CDR3 nucleotides read TGTGCCTGGAGGGACCCGGGACAGCACTCTGGGGCCAACGTCCTGACTTTC.